Below are 8 T cell receptor beta chains sequenced from a single sample in a study of T-cell memory formation after mild COVID-19. From the 5' RACE reads, TCRdb called clonotypes with MiXCR, one entry per CDR3 protein. The sample consists of about 560,000 distinct CDR3 sequences, 17% of them appearing once. Material: PBMCs or a T cell subset sorted from them (not recorded which). These receptors were obtained from an adult woman who had mild COVID-19 (a few samples of this study predate the infection). Cell type and time point are not known.

V and J are TRBV18 and TRBJ2-1, with D uncertain. V was clipped by 1 base and J by 5 bases, with 15 bases between them. The CDR3 consists of 16 residues. In germline, CDR1 is KGHSH, CDR2 LQKENI. The CDR3: CASSPLALGTNNEQFF. CDR3 in DNA: TGTGCCAGCTCACCACTTGCTCTAGGTACAAACAATGAGCAGTTCTTC. Full variable domain (rest looked up from reference TRBV18 and TRBJ2-1): NAGVMQNPRHLVRRRGQEARLRCSPMKGHSHVYWYRQLPEEGLKFMVYLQKENIIDESGMPKERFSAEFPKEGPSILRIQQVVRGDSAAYFCASSPLALGTNNEQFFGPGTRLTVL.

In this sample, this clonotype turned up many times. The chain carries TRBV5-1 and TRBJ2-1, with 9 positions matching TRBD1. The CDR3 loop spans 15 amino acids. Germline V gene sequence: CDR1 SGHRS, CDR2 YFSETQ. V shed 2 bases and J 9 bases; nucleotides not matched to a gene: 9. CDR3 sequence: CASSFREDRGTEQFF. The DNA of the CDR3 is TGCGCCAGCAGCTTCAGGGAGGACAGGGGTACTGAGCAGTTCTTC.

In its sample, this clonotype was seen a few times. This rearrangement joins TRBV12-3 or TRBV12-4 to TRBJ1-1; no definite D call. Trimming removed 2 bases from V and 1 base from J, with 8 bases in between. The CDR3 runs to 14 residues. CDR3 sequence (DNA): TGTGCCAGCAGTTTAAGTGTCAGGAACACTGAAGCTTTCTTT. Amino acid sequence: CASSLSVRNTEAFF.

The genes are TRBV7-9 and TRBJ2-3; tentatively, D is TRBD1 (5 bases). The CDR3 is 14 residues long. Trimming removed 1 base from V and 12 bases from J, with 17 bases in between. Germline CDR1 is SEHNR and CDR2 is FQNEAQ (reference sequence). The CDR3 DNA follows: TGTGCCAGCAGCTTAGTGGCCGGCAGGGCCCACCAGTATTTT. Its protein product is CASSLVAGRAHQYF.

V and J are TRBV7-9 and TRBJ2-7; 11 bases align to TRBD1. Germline CDR1 is SEHNR and CDR2 is FQNEAQ (reference sequence). CDR3 length equals 15 residues. J gave up 4 bases and V 5 bases, and 7 bases lay outside the gene matches. This CDR3 reads CASSEGQGEGYEQYF. The CDR3 nucleotides are TGTGCCAGCAGCGAGGGACAGGGGGAGGGTTACGAGCAGTACTTC.

This chain joins TRBV7-9 and TRBJ2-7; TRBD1 matches 7 bases. From germline, CDR1 is SEHNR and CDR2 FQNEAQ (reference sequence). The CDR3 length is 14 residues. The ends lost 0 bases at V and 3 bases at J; junction bases unmatched: 2. The CDR3: CASSLAGQFYEQYF. CDR3 nucleotide sequence: TGTGCCAGCAGCTTAGCGGGACAGTTCTACGAGCAGTACTTC.

V gene TRBV20-1 combines with J gene TRBJ2-5; D unresolved. Trimming removed 0 bases at V and 4 bases at J, with 15 bases between. Germline loops: CDR1 DFQATT, CDR2 SNEGSKA (reference sequence). This CDR3 has 15 residues. This chain's CDR3 is CSARDLGRLRETQYF. The CDR3, as DNA: TGCAGTGCTAGAGATCTTGGGCGGCTACGAGAGACCCAGTACTTC.

This chain connects TRBV7-9 to TRBJ2-7, with 10 bases that match TRBD1. CDR1 SEHNR and CDR2 FQNEAQ come from the germline V gene (reference sequence). The CDR3 has 14 amino acids. V was clipped by 5 bases and J by 2 bases; unmatched bases: 3. CDR3 sequence reads: CASSRQGAAYEQYF. The DNA of the CDR3 is TGTGCCAGCAGCCGACAGGGGGCAGCCTACGAGCAGTACTTC. The complete variable domain, with remaining parts taken from reference TRBV7-9 and TRBJ2-7, reads DTGVSQNPRHKITKRGQNVTFRCDPISEHNRLYWYRQTLGQGPEFLTYFQNEAQLEKSRLLSDRFSAERPKGSFSTLEIQRTEQGDSAMYLCASSRQGAAYEQYFGPGTRLTVT.